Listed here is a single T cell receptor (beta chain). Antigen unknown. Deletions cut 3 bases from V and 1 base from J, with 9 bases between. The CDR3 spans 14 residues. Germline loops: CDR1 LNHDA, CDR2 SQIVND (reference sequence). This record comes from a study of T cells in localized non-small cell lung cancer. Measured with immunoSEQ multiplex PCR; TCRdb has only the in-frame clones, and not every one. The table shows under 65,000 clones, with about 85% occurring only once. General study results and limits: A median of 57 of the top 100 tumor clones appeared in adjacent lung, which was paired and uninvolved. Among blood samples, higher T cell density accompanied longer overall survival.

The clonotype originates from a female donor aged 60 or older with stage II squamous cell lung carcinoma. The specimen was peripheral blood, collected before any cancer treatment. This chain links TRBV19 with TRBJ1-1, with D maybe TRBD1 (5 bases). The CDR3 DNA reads TGTGCCAGTAGTATTGGGGCAGGGAACACTGAAGCTTTCTTT. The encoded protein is CASSIGAGNTEAFF. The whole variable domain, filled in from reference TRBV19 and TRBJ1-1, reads DGGITQSPKYLFRKEGQNVTLSCEQNLNHDAMYWYRQDPGQGLRLIYYSQIVNDFQKGDIAEGYSVSREKKESFPLTVTSAQKNPTAFYLCASSIGAGNTEAFFGQGTRLTVV.